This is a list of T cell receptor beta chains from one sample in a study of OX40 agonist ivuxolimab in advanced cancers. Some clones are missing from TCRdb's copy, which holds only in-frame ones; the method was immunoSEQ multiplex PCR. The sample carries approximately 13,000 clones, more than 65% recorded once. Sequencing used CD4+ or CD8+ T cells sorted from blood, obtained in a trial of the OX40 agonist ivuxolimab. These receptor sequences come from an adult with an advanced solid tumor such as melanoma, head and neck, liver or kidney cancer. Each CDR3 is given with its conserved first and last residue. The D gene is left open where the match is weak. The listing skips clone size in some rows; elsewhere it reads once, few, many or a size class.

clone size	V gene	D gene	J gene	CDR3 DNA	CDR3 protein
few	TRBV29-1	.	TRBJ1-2	TGCAGCGTCCCGACAGTTCCAAGGGGCTACACCTTC	CSVPTVPRGYTF
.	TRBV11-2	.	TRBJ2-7	TGTGCCAGCAGGAAGGACGGGTCCTACGAGCAGTACTTC	CASRKDGSYEQYF
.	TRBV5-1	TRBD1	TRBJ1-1	TGCGCCAGCGGGAGGGGGCTTAAATTCGAGCGATGGTATGAAGCTTTCTTT	CASGRGLKFERWYEAFF
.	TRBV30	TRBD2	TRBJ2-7	TGTGCCTGTGACGTAGCGGGAGGAGGCGAGCAGTACTTC	CACDVAGGGEQYF
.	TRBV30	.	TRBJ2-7	TGTGCCTGGAGAATGGAATACGAGCAGTACTTC	CAWRMEYEQYF
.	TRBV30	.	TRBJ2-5	TGTGCCTGGAGTGGGCGACAGTTTGAGGTCCAGTACTTC	CAWSGRQFEVQYF
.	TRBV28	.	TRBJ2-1	TGTGCCAGCAGTTATCAGGGGAGAGACTACAATGAGCAGTTCTTC	CASSYQGRDYNEQFF
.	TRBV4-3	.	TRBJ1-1	TGCGCCAGCAGTGGACCCACGCTGGGCACTGAAGCTTTCTTT	CASSGPTLGTEAFF
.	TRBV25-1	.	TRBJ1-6	TGTGCCAGCAGTGAATACCGGCAGTTTTCACCCCTCCACTTT	CASSEYRQFSPLHF
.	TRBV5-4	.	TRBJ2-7	TGTGCCAGCAGCTTGGGGGACGGTGCCTACGAGCAGTACTTC	CASSLGDGAYEQYF
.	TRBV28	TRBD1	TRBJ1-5	TGTGCTCAGGGACAGGACAATCAGCCCCAGCATTTT	CAQGQDNQPQHF
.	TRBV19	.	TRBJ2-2	TGTGCCAGTTATGCCGGGGAGCTGTTTTTT	CASYAGELFF
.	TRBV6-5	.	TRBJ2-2	TGTGCCAGCAGTTACGGGGACACCGGGGAGCTGTTTTTT	CASSYGDTGELFF